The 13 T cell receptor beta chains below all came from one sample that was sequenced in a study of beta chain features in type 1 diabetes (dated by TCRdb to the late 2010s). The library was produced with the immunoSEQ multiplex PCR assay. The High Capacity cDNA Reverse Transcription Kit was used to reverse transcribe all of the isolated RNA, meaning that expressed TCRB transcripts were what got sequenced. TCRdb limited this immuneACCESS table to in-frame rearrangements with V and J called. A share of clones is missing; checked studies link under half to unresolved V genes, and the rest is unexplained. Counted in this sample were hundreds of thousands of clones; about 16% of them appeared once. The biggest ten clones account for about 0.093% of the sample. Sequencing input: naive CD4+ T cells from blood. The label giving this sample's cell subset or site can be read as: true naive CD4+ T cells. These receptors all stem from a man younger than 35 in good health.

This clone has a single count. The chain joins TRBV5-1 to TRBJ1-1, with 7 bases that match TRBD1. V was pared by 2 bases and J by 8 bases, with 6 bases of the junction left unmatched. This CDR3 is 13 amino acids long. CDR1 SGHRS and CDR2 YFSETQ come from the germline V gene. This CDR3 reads CASSFGPGQEAFF. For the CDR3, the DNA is TGCGCCAGCAGCTTTGGCCCGGGACAGGAAGCTTTCTTT.

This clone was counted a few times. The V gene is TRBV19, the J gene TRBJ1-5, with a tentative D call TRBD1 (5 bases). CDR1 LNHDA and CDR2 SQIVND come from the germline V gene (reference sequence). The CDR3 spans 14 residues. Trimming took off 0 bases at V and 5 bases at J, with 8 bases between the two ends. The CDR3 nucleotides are TGTGCCAGTAGTATAGAGGGGGTCGATCAGCCCCAGCATTTT. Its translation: CASSIEGVDQPQHF.

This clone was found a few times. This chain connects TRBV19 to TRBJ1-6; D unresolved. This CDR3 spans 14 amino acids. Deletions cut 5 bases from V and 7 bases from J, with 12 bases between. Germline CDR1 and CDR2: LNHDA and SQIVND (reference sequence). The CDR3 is CASSLDIRNSPLHF. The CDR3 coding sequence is TGTGCCAGTAGTCTCGACATACGAAATTCACCCCTCCACTTT.

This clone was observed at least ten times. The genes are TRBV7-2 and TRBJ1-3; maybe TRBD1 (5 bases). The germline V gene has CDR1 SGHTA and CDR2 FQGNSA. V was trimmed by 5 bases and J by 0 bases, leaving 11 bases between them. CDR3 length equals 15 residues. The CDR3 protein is CASSPMGTSGNTIYF. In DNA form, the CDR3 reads TGTGCCAGCAGCCCTATGGGGACCTCTGGAAACACCATATATTTT.

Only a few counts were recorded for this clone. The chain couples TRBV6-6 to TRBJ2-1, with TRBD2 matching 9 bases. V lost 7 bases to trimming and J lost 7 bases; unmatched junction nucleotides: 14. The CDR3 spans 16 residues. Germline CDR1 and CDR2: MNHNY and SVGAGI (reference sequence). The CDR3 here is CASKRDSGSLYNEQFF. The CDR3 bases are TGTGCCAGCAAAAGGGATAGCGGGAGTTTGTATAATGAGCAGTTCTTC.

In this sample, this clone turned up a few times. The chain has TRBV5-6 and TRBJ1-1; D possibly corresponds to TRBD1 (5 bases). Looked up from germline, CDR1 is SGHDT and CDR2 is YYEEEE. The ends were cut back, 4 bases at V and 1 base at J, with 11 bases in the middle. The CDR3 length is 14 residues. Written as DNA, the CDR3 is TGTGCCAGCAGCCCCGGGGGAGGGAACACTGAAGCTTTCTTT. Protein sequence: CASSPGGGNTEAFF.

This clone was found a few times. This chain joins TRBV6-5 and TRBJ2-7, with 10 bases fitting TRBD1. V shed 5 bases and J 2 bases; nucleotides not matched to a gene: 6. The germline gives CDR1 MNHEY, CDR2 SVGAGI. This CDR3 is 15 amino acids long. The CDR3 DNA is TGTGCCAGCAGTCCAGACAGGGGGCCGACCTACGAGCAGTACTTC. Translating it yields CASSPDRGPTYEQYF.

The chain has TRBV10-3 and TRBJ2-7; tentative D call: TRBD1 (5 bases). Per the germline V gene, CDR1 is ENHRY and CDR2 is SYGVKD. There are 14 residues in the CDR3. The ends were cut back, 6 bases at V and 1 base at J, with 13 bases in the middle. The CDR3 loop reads CAIRGNRTSYEQYF. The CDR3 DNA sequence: TGTGCCATCAGGGGGAACAGGACATCCTACGAGCAGTACTTC.

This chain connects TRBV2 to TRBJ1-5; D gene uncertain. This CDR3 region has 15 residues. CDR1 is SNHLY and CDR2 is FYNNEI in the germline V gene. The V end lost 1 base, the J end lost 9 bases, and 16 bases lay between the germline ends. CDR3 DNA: TGTGCCAGCAGTGAAGTCGGTGATACTTTAGGGCCCCAGCATTTT. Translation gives CASSEVGDTLGPQHF.

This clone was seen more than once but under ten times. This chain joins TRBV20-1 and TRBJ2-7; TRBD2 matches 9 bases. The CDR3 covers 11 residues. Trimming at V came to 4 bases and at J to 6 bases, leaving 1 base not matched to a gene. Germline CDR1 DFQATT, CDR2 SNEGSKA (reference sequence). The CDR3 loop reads CSATLAGEQYF. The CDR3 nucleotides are TGCAGTGCTACACTAGCGGGCGAGCAGTACTTC.

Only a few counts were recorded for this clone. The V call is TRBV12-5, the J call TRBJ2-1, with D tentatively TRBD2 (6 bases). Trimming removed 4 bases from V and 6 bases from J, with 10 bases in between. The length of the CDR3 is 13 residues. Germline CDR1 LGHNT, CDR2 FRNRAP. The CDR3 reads CASGSGLPNEQFF. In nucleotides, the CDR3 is TGTGCTAGTGGTTCGGGACTTCCCAATGAGCAGTTCTTC. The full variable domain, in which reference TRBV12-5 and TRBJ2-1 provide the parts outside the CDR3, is DARVTQTPRHKVTEMGQEVTMRCQPILGHNTVFWYRQTMMQGLELLAYFRNRAPLDDSGMPKDRFSAEMPDATLATLKIQPSEPRDSAVYFCASGSGLPNEQFFGPGTRLTVL.

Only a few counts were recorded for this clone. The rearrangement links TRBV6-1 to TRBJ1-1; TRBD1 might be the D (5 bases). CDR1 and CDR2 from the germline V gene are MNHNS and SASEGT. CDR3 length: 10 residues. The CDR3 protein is CVLRGPEAFF. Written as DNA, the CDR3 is TGTGTATTAAGGGGTCCTGAAGCTTTCTTT.

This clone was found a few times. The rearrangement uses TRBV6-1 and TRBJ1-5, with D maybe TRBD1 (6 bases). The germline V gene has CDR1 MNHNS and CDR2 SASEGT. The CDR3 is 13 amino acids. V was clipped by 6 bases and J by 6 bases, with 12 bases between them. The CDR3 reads CASRATGAQPQHF. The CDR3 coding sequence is TGTGCCAGCAGGGCTACGGGGGCTCAGCCCCAGCATTTT.